Each of the 8 T cell receptor beta chains below was sequenced from the same sample in a study of Ad26.COV2.S vaccination and SARS-CoV-2 variants. Data came from immunoSEQ multiplex PCR; TCRdb stores just in-frame clones and leaves some out. In the table there are around 450,000 clones, about 91% of which are singletons. Treatment: some 19 received Ad26.COV2.S at low or high dose, single or two shots; 5 received placebo; per-sample allocation not given. Samples were taken on day 63 after the first vaccine or placebo injection. The sample consisted of peripheral blood, taken in a trial of Ad26.COV2.S vaccine versus placebo. The receptors were gathered from a person between 18 and 60 years old who received the Ad26.COV2.S COVID-19 vaccine or a placebo.

This chain joins TRBV3-1 (or the pseudogene TRBV3-2) and TRBJ1-4, with TRBD1 as a possible D gene (5 bases). Germline V lookup: CDR1 LGHDT, CDR2 YNNKEL (reference sequence). The CDR3 is 18 amino acids. V was shortened by 0 bases and J by 1 base, with 15 bases between the two germline ends. The CDR3: CASSQDSLRTRTNEKLFF. Here the CDR3 DNA reads TGTGCCAGCAGCCAAGATTCTCTCCGGACAAGAACTAATGAAAAACTGTTTTTT.

This chain uses TRBV9 with TRBJ1-5; tentatively, D is TRBD1 (5 bases). The CDR3 is made up of 14 amino acids. Germline-derived CDR1 and CDR2 are SGDLS and YYNGEE. Trimming removed 1 base from V and 7 bases from J, with 12 bases in between. The CDR3 sequence: CASSVQGGSQPQHF. The CDR3 bases are TGTGCCAGCAGCGTACAGGGTGGAAGCCAGCCCCAGCATTTT.

This sequence joins TRBV3-1 (or the pseudogene TRBV3-2) and TRBJ1-4; D is possibly TRBD1 (6 bases). Looked up from germline, CDR1 is LGHDT and CDR2 is YNNKEL (reference sequence). Trimming removed 0 bases at V and 7 bases at J, with 18 bases between. The CDR3 length is 17 residues. The CDR3 spells CASSQDPRGAGSEKLFF. CDR3 in DNA: TGTGCCAGCAGCCAAGATCCGCGGGGGGCAGGGAGTGAAAAACTGTTTTTT.

The rearrangement uses TRBV6-4 and TRBJ2-7, with TRBD2 as a possible D gene (6 bases). CDR3 size: 16 residues. The germline gives CDR1 MRHNA, CDR2 SNTAGT. The V end was cut by 5 bases, the J end by 0 bases, with 17 bases between. DNA for the CDR3: TGTGCCAGCAGTCCGGGGTGGAGGGAGTGCTCCTACGAGCAGTACTTC. This sequence encodes CASSPGWRECSYEQYF.

The rearrangement uses TRBV24-1 and TRBJ2-1; 8 nucleotides match TRBD2. The junction had 15 bases not matched to a gene; V was cut back by 1 base and J by 8 bases. The germline V gene has CDR1 KGHDR and CDR2 SFDVKD. The length of the CDR3 is 18 residues. The CDR3 loop is CATSDLGSAAGVSDEQFF. DNA for the CDR3: TGTGCCACCAGTGATTTAGGTTCGGCAGCGGGAGTGTCGGATGAGCAGTTCTTC.

V and J are TRBV5-4 and TRBJ2-5; D could derive from TRBD1 or TRBD2 (6 bases each). The V and J ends lost 0 bases and 5 bases respectively, with 11 bases between them. The CDR3 extends over 14 amino acids. Germline V gene lookup returns CDR1 SGHNT and CDR2 YYREEE (reference sequence). CDR3 nucleotides: TGTGCCAGCAGCTTGGAGGGGGGCCGTGAGACCCAGTACTTC. Translation gives CASSLEGGRETQYF.

CDR3 DNA sequence: TGTGCCAGCAGAGGGACTAGCTGGTTGTTGGATACGCAGTATTTT. This encodes CASRGTSWLLDTQYF. The rearrangement joins TRBV2 to TRBJ2-3, with 9 nucleotides matching TRBD2. CDR1 is SNHLY, CDR2 FYNNEI, per germline. There are 15 residues in the CDR3. V was clipped by 6 bases and J by 6 bases; unmatched bases: 10.

This chain joins TRBV19 and TRBJ1-5; a weak D match, TRBD1 (5 bases). V shed 1 base and J shed 1 base, with 11 bases lying between them. CDR1 and CDR2 (germline): LNHDA, SQIVND (reference sequence). The CDR3 runs to 16 residues. The CDR3 loop reads CASSIVRTTSNQPQHF. The CDR3 DNA follows: TGTGCCAGTAGTATAGTTAGGACAACGAGCAATCAGCCCCAGCATTTT.